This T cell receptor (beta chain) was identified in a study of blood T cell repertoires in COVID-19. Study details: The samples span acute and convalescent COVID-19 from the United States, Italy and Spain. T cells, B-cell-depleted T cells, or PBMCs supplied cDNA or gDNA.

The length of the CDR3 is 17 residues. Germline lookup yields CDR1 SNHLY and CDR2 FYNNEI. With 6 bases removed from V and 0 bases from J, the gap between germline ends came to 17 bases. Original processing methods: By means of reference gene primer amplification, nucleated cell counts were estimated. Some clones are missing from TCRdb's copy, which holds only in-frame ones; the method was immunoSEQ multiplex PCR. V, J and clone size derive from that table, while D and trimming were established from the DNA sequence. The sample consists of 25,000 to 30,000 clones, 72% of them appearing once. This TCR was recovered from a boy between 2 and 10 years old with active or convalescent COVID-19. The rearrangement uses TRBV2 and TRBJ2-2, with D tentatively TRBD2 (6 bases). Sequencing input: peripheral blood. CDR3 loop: CASRGAGGVSNTGELFF. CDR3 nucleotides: TGTGCCAGCAGGGGTGCCGGGGGAGTTTCGAACACCGGGGAGCTGTTTTTT.